This entry lists 29 T cell receptor beta chains sequenced from one sample in a study of blood T cell repertoires in COVID-19. Sequencing was performed with immunoSEQ multiplex PCR; in TCRdb, only in-frame clones are kept and a portion is missing. The sample holds about 400,000 clones, roughly 90% seen once. The specimen was PBMCs or T cells enriched from blood (not recorded which). The receptors come from a woman in her 30s with acute COVID-19.

V is TRBV3-1 (or the pseudogene TRBV3-2) and J is TRBJ2-3, with a tentative D call TRBD2 (6 bases). The CDR3 has 17 residues. Germline V gives CDR1 LGHDT, CDR2 YNNKEL (reference sequence). The germline V and J ends were trimmed by 4 bases and 1 base, with 18 bases remaining between them. For the CDR3, the DNA is TGTGCCAGCAGCCGCGTTACCCCTCGCGGGGGCACAGATACGCAGTATTTT. Encoded protein: CASSRVTPRGGTDTQYF.

V and J are TRBV9 and TRBJ1-1; a weak D match, TRBD1 (5 bases). Trimming stripped 2 bases from V and 4 bases from J, with 15 bases between. Germline CDR1 and CDR2: SGDLS and YYNGEE. There are 15 residues in the CDR3. This CDR3 reads CASSVRAWGGTEAFF. In nucleotides, the CDR3 is TGTGCCAGCAGCGTCCGGGCCTGGGGGGGCACTGAAGCTTTCTTT.

This chain connects TRBV18 to TRBJ2-5; unclear D gene. The CDR3 is 12 amino acids. Germline V gives CDR1 KGHSH, CDR2 LQKENI. Trimming took 6 bases from V and 2 from J, leaving 7 bases between them. CDR3 region: CASSANQETQYF. The DNA of the CDR3 is TGTGCCAGCTCCGCGAATCAAGAGACCCAGTACTTC.

The gene calls are TRBV5-6 and TRBJ1-6, with TRBD1 matching 7 bases. Germline loops: CDR1 SGHDT, CDR2 YYEEEE. V shed 1 base, J shed 9 bases, and the junction held 4 bases outside the gene matches. The CDR3 extends over 14 amino acids. Here the CDR3 DNA reads TGTGCCAGCAGCTTGTCGACAGGGACTTCACCCCTCCACTTT. Translated, it gives CASSLSTGTSPLHF.

This sequence joins TRBV18 and TRBJ2-7, with D possibly matching TRBD1 (6 bases). CDR1 is KGHSH, CDR2 LQKENI, per germline. This CDR3 contains 15 residues. Trimming took 4 bases from V and 4 from J, leaving 17 bases between them. The CDR3 coding sequence is TGTGCCAGCTCACTGACTTGGACAGCCGAATACGAGCAGTACTTC. Residues: CASSLTWTAEYEQYF.

The rearrangement links TRBV7-2 to TRBJ2-1; D remains unclear. Trimming removed 5 bases from V and 0 bases from J, with 5 bases in between. Germline loops: CDR1 SGHTA, CDR2 FQGNSA. The CDR3 consists of 13 residues. The DNA of the CDR3 is TGTGCCAGCAGCCTCAGCTCCTACAATGAGCAGTTCTTC. Its protein is CASSLSSYNEQFF.

This clone came up a few times. The chain is built from TRBV5-1 and TRBJ1-1; D is unclear. Germline-derived CDR1 and CDR2 are SGHRS and YFSETQ. V was shortened by 1 base and J by 3 bases, with 7 bases between the two germline ends. This CDR3 comprises 13 residues. CDR3 bases: TGCGCCAGCAGCTTGCGCGGGGACACTGAAGCTTTCTTT. Its protein product is CASSLRGDTEAFF. Variable domain in full (rest from reference TRBV5-1 and TRBJ1-1): KAGVTQTPRYLIKTRGQQVTLSCSPISGHRSVSWYQQTPGQGLQFLFEYFSETQRNKGNFPGRFSGRQFSNSRSEMNVSTLELGDSALYLCASSLRGDTEAFFGQGTRLTVV.

Remarks on this clone: One junction end does not reproduce the germline sequence, and a read error may be involved. The chain recombines TRBV6-4 with TRBJ1-2; D may be TRBD1 (5 bases). This CDR3 has 11 amino acids. Germline V lookup: CDR1 MRHNA, CDR2 SNTAGT. The chain's CDR3 is CASSDNRKVAF. The CDR3 nucleotides are TGTGCCAGCAGTGACAACAGGAAGGTTGCCTTC.

The rearrangement joins TRBV11-2 to TRBJ2-1; D perhaps matches TRBD1 (5 bases). The CDR3 contains 15 residues. The germline CDR1 and CDR2 sequences are SGHAT and FQNNGV. V dropped 0 bases and J dropped 7 bases, with 13 bases sitting between them. The CDR3 loop reads CASSLDLAQANEQFF. For the CDR3, the DNA is TGTGCCAGCAGCTTAGATTTGGCACAGGCGAATGAGCAGTTCTTC.

The chain combines TRBV28 with TRBJ2-7, with D tentatively TRBD1 (6 bases). Germline values: CDR1 MDHEN, CDR2 SYDVKM. V lost 7 bases to trimming and J lost 1 base, with 11 bases between them. The CDR3 contains 13 residues. CDR3 residues: CASIRQESYEQYF. CDR3 coding DNA: TGTGCCAGCATCCGACAGGAATCCTACGAGCAGTACTTC. The full variable domain, rest sourced from reference TRBV28 and TRBJ2-7, is DVKVTQSSRYLVKRTGEKVFLECVQDMDHENMFWYRQDPGLGLRLIYFSYDVKMKEKGDIPEGYSVSREKKERFSLILESASTNQTSMYLCASIRQESYEQYFGPGTRLTVT.

CDR3 sequence reads: CASSLAQGVYNEQFF. CDR3 DNA sequence: TGTGCCAGCAGCTTAGCACAGGGGGTTTACAATGAGCAGTTCTTC. This chain connects TRBV7-9 to TRBJ2-1, with TRBD1 matching over 8 bases. This CDR3 comprises 15 residues. J was trimmed by 4 bases and V by 0 bases; bases with no gene match: 2. Germline values: CDR1 SEHNR, CDR2 FQNEAQ (reference sequence).

The chain joins TRBV5-8 to TRBJ2-3; D not certain. Germline loops: CDR1 SGHTS, CDR2 YDEGEE. The length of the CDR3 is 12 residues. The germline V and J ends were trimmed by 4 bases and 5 bases, with 8 bases remaining between them. CDR3 DNA sequence: TGTGCCAGCAGCCCAGTTGGAGATACGCAGTATTTT. Translated: CASSPVGDTQYF. The variable domain in full, with the rest retrieved from reference TRBV5-8 and TRBJ2-3, is EAGVTQSPTHLIKTRGQQATLRCSPISGHTSVYWYQQALGLGLQFLLWYDEGEERNRGNFPPRFSGRQFPNYSSELNVNALELEDSALYLCASSPVGDTQYFGPGTRLTVL.

This clone was counted a few times. The rearrangement joins TRBV6-5 to TRBJ2-2; 7 bases align to TRBD1. Trimming at V came to 7 bases and at J to 4 bases, leaving 6 bases not matched to a gene. Germline V CDR1 and CDR2: MNHEY, SVGAGI. The CDR3 extends over 14 amino acids. Written as DNA, the CDR3 is TGTGCCAGCACCCAGGACAGGATCACCGGGGAGCTGTTTTTT. Translating it yields CASTQDRITGELFF.

This sequence joins TRBV27 and TRBJ1-3, with 8 bases matching TRBD1. The CDR3 runs to 14 residues. J gave up 3 bases and V 7 bases, and 5 bases lay outside the gene matches. CDR1 and CDR2 (germline): MNHEY, SMNVEV (reference sequence). CDR3 sequence (DNA): TGTGCCAGCACTGACAGGGGAAATGGAAACACCATATATTTT. Encoded protein: CASTDRGNGNTIYF.

In its sample, this clone was seen once. The V call is TRBV7-2, the J call TRBJ1-2, with D unclear. CDR3 length: 13 residues. V gave up 2 bases and J gave up 6 bases, with 10 bases separating them. Germline-derived CDR1 and CDR2 are SGHTA and FQGNSA. The CDR3 region is CASSLLAADGYTF. DNA of the CDR3: TGTGCCAGCAGCTTACTCGCAGCGGATGGCTACACCTTC.

Only one count was recorded for this clone. This CDR3 is also generated by other DNA sequences in the sample. The V gene is TRBV7-9, the J gene TRBJ2-7, with 11 bases matching TRBD2. This CDR3 has 15 residues. Trimming removed 5 bases from V and 1 base from J; junction bases left unmatched: 4. CDR1 is SEHNR and CDR2 is FQNEAQ in the germline V gene (reference sequence). CDR3 nucleotide sequence: TGTGCCAGCAGCCCCGGGACTAGCGGTTCCTACGAGCAGTACTTC. It yields the protein CASSPGTSGSYEQYF.

V and J are TRBV24-1 and TRBJ1-2, with 8 bases aligning to TRBD1. Germline assignment: CDR1 KGHDR and CDR2 SFDVKD. The J segment lost 6 bases and the V segment lost 4 bases, leaving 6 bases of the junction unmatched. This CDR3 contains 14 residues. The CDR3 spells CATSDLTGEDGYTF. As DNA, the CDR3 is TGTGCCACCAGTGACTTGACAGGGGAGGATGGCTACACCTTC.

The chain recombines TRBV7-3 with TRBJ2-7, with D perhaps TRBD1 (8 bases). CDR1 and CDR2 from the germline V gene are SGHTA and FQGTGA. The CDR3 spans 14 residues. The germline V and J ends were trimmed by 5 bases and 3 bases, with 14 bases remaining between them. In DNA form, the CDR3 reads TGTGCCAGCAGCAAACAGGGGGGGAACTACGAGCAGTACTTC. Its translation is CASSKQGGNYEQYF.

The V call is TRBV3-1 (or the pseudogene TRBV3-2), the J call TRBJ1-4, with unresolved D. The ends were cut back, 0 bases at V and 7 bases at J, with 6 bases in the middle. The CDR3 length is 13 residues. Germline assignment: CDR1 LGHDT and CDR2 YNNKEL (reference sequence). The CDR3, as DNA: TGTGCCAGCAGCCAAGATAACGGTGAAAAACTGTTTTTT. Its translation: CASSQDNGEKLFF.

The V and J genes are TRBV6-5 and TRBJ1-2; 8 bases align to TRBD1. V lost 7 bases, J lost 6 bases, and 7 bases stayed unmatched. In germline, CDR1 is MNHEY, CDR2 SVGAGI. The CDR3 has 13 residues. CDR3 residues: CASKLDRDHGYTF. The CDR3 DNA reads as TGTGCCAGCAAATTGGACAGGGATCATGGCTACACCTTC.

The rearrangement joins TRBV5-6 to TRBJ2-3; a weak D match, TRBD1 (5 bases). Germline V gene lookup returns CDR1 SGHDT and CDR2 YYEEEE. V was pared by 0 bases and J by 2 bases, with 10 bases between. CDR3 size: 15 residues. DNA of the CDR3: TGTGCCAGCAGCTTGGGTTACAGGTCCACAGATACGCAGTATTTT. Translated, it gives CASSLGYRSTDTQYF.

J is TRBJ1-5 and V is TRBV15; D is undetermined. Trimming stripped 1 base from V and 7 bases from J, with 11 bases between. Germline loops: CDR1 LNHNV, CDR2 YYDKDF (reference sequence). The CDR3 runs 14 residues. The CDR3 reads CATSRGQLSQPQHF. The CDR3, as DNA: TGTGCCACCAGCAGAGGGCAGTTGTCCCAGCCCCAGCATTTT.

V gene TRBV4-1 combines with J gene TRBJ1-2; D possibly corresponds to TRBD1 (5 bases). The V and J ends lost 1 base and 4 bases respectively, with 13 bases between them. The CDR3 length is 15 residues. CDR1 MGHRA and CDR2 YSYEKL come from the germline V gene. Written as DNA, the CDR3 is TGCGCCAGCAGCCAAGTTGGGGGGGAGACCTATGGCTACACCTTC. Translating gives CASSQVGGETYGYTF.

This clone came up once. This chain uses TRBV7-9 with TRBJ1-1, with TRBD1 as a possible D gene (6 bases). The germline V gene encodes CDR1 SEHNR and CDR2 FQNEAQ (reference sequence). CDR3 length: 14 amino acids. Deletions cut 7 bases from V and 5 bases from J, with 17 bases between. CDR3 in DNA: TGTGCCAGCACCCGACAAGGGGGTGAGACTGAAGCTTTCTTT. Protein product: CASTRQGGETEAFF.

The V call is TRBV4-3, the J call TRBJ2-3; 9 bases are a match to TRBD1. Germline assignment: CDR1 LGHNA and CDR2 YSLEER. This CDR3 has 15 amino acids. Unmatched junction bases numbered 4, after V lost 6 bases and J lost 0 bases. The CDR3 DNA reads TGCGCCAGCAGTTACGGGACAGGGAGCACAGATACGCAGTATTTT. It codes for CASSYGTGSTDTQYF.

This clone was detected once. The chain has TRBV7-9 and TRBJ1-6; D is unresolved. There are 12 residues in the CDR3. Trimming left V 4 bases short and J 15 bases short, with 13 bases between. CDR1 SEHNR and CDR2 FQNEAQ come from the germline V gene (reference sequence). The CDR3 DNA is TGTGCCAGCAGCTCAACAGTGGCTAACCTCCACTTT. This translates into CASSSTVANLHF. The full variable domain, in which reference TRBV7-9 and TRBJ1-6 provide the parts outside the CDR3, is DTGVSQNPRHKITKRGQNVTFRCDPISEHNRLYWYRQTLGQGPEFLTYFQNEAQLEKSRLLSDRFSAERPKGSFSTLEIQRTEQGDSAMYLCASSSTVANLHFGNGTRLTVT.

The chain couples TRBV12-5 to TRBJ2-2, with a tentative D call TRBD2 (6 bases). Between the trimmed V and J ends, which lost 7 bases and 4 bases, there was a span of 13 bases. From germline, CDR1 is LGHNT and CDR2 FRNRAP. This CDR3 spans 14 amino acids. The CDR3 DNA reads as TGTGCTAGTGTCAGCTTCGGGGGCACCGGGGAGCTGTTTTTT. It specifies CASVSFGGTGELFF. The whole variable domain, remainder taken from reference TRBV12-5 and TRBJ2-2, is DARVTQTPRHKVTEMGQEVTMRCQPILGHNTVFWYRQTMMQGLELLAYFRNRAPLDDSGMPKDRFSAEMPDATLATLKIQPSEPRDSAVYFCASVSFGGTGELFFGEGSRLTVL.

This chain links TRBV12-5 with TRBJ1-2; TRBD1 is a possible D gene (5 bases). Trimming removed 1 base from V and 4 bases from J, with 10 bases in between. CDR1 LGHNT and CDR2 FRNRAP come from the germline V gene. The CDR3 contains 14 residues. Here the CDR3 DNA reads TGTGCTAGTGGTTTGGGACAGATCGGCTATGGCTACACCTTC. As protein: CASGLGQIGYGYTF.

The chain couples TRBV10-2 to TRBJ2-3, with 9 nucleotides matching TRBD2. V lost 3 bases, J lost 6 bases, and 4 bases stayed unmatched. From germline, CDR1 is WSHSY and CDR2 SAAADI. This CDR3 region has 14 residues. The CDR3 protein is CASSEWRGGDTQYF. CDR3 nucleotides: TGCGCCAGCAGTGAATGGCGGGGGGGGGATACGCAGTATTTT.